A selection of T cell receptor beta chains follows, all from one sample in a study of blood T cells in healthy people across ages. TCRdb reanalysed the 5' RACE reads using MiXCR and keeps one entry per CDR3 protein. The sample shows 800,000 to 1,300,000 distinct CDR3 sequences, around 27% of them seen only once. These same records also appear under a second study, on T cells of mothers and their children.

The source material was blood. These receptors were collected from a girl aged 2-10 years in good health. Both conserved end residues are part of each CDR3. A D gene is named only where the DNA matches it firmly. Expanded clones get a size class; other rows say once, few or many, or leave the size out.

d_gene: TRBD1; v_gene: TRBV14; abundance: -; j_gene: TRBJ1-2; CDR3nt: TGTGCCAGCAGCCCCCTAGGATCGACAGGGATCTATGGCTACACCTTC; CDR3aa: CASSPLGSTGIYGYTF
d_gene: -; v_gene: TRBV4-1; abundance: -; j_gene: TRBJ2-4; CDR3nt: TGCGCCAGCAGCCAAGTCGCCGGCTTAGCCAAAAGCATTCAGTACTTC; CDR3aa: CASSQVAGLAKSIQYF
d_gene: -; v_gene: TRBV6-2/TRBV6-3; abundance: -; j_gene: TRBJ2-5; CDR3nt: TGTGCCAGCAGTTACGCCCCGGATCCAGAGACCCAGTACTTC; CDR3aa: CASSYAPDPETQYF
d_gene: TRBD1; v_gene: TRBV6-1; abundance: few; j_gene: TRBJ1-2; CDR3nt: TGTGCCAGCAGTGAAGCCGGGACAGGGGGCTTCATCAACTATGGCTACACCTTC; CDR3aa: CASSEAGTGGFINYGYTF
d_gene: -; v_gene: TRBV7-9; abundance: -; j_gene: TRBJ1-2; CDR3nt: TGTGCCAGCAGCTTAGTGGTAGGACCGACCTATGGCTACACCTTC; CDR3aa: CASSLVVGPTYGYTF
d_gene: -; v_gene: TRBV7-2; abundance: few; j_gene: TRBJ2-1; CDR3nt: TGTGCCAGCAGCTTAGGTCGTGGAGCCTACAATGAGCAGTTCTTC; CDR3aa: CASSLGRGAYNEQFF
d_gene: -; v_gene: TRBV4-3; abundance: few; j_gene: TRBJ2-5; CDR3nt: TGCGCCAGCAGCCAAGAACTCCACATGGTAGAAGAGACCCAGTACTTC; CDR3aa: CASSQELHMVEETQYF
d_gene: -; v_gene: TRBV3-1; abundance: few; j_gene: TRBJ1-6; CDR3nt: TGTGCCAGCAGCCAAGAGCCAGGGGTGAATTCACCCCTCCACTTT; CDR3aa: CASSQEPGVNSPLHF
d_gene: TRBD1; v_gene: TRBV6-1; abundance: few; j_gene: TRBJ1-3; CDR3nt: TGTGCCAGCAGTCCTGAGACCTGGACAGGGTTAAACACCATATATTTT; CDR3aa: CASSPETWTGLNTIYF
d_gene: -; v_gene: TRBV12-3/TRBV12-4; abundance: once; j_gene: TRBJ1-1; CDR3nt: TGTGCCAGCGCGGCCGGGCCCGGGGCTTTCTTT; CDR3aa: CASAAGPGAFF
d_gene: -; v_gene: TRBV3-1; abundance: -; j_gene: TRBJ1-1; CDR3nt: TGTGCCAGCAGCCAAGATTGGGGGGGAATGAACACTGAAGCTTTCTTT; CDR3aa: CASSQDWGGMNTEAFF
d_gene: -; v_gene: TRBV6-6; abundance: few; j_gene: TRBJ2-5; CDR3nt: TGTGCCAGCAGTTACCTCGGCGGGGAGGAGACCCAGTACTTC; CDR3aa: CASSYLGGEETQYF
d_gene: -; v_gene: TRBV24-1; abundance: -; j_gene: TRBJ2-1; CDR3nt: TGTGCCACCAGTGATTTGGTACGGAATGAGCAGTTCTTC; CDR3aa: CATSDLVRNEQFF
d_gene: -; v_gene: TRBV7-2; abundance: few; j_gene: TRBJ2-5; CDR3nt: TGTGCCAGCAGCAGGGGGGCCTTCCTAGGAGAGACCCAGTACTTC; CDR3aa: CASSRGAFLGETQYF
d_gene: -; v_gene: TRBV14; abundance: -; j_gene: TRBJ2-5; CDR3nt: TGTGCCAGCAGCCCCGGTTGTGGGCTATGCGAGACCCAGTACTTC; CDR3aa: CASSPGCGLCETQYF
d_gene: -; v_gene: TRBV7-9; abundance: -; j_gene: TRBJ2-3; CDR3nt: TGTGCCAGCAGCATTAGCGGCTTGTGGGGAGATACGCAGTATTTT; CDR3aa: CASSISGLWGDTQYF
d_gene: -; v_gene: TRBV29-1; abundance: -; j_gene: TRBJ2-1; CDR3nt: TGCAGCGTTGGTATCCCTACGGACAATGAGCAGTTCTTC; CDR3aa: CSVGIPTDNEQFF
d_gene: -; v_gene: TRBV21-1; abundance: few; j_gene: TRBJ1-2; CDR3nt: TGTGCCAGCAGCAAAGACGAGGATGGCTATGGCTACACCTTC; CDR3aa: CASSKDEDGYGYTF
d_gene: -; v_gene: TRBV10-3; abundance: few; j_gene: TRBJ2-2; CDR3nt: TGTGCCAGCAGGTCTCAGGACACCGGGGAGCTGTTTTTT; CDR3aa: CASRSQDTGELFF
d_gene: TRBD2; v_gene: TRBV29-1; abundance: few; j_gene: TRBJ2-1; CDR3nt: TGCAGCGTTGAATTGATAGGACTAGACAATGAGCAGTTCTTC; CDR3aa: CSVELIGLDNEQFF
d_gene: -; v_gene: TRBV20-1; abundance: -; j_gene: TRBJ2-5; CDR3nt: TGCAGTGCTATATTAGAGGGTATATTAAGATGGACCCAGTACTTC; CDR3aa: CSAILEGILRWTQYF
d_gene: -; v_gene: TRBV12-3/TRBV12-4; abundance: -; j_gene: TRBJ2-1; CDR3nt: TGTGCCAGCACCGAGGGGAGCAATGAGCAGTTCTTC; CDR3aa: CASTEGSNEQFF
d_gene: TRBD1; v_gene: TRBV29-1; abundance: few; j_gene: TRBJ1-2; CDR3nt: TGCAGCGTTGAAGACCCAGGGGGCGCGAGCTATGGCTACACCTTC; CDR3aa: CSVEDPGGASYGYTF
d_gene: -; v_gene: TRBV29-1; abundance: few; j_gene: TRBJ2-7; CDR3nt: TGCAGCGTCCAACTACCGGGGGATCCCTACGAGCAGTACTTC; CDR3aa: CSVQLPGDPYEQYF
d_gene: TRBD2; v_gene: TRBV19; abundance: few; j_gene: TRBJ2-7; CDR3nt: TGTGCCAGTAGTCCTCTGGGGGGGGACTACGAGCAGTACTTC; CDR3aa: CASSPLGGDYEQYF
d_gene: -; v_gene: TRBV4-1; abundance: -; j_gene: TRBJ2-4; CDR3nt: TGCGCCAGCAGCCAAGGGATAGCGAGATCTCTAGCCAAAAACATTCAGTACTTC; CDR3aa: CASSQGIARSLAKNIQYF
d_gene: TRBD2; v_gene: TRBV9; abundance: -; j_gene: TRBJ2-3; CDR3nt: TGTGCCAGCAGCGTAGCTATTGGACTAGCGGGTGGAGATACGCAGTATTTT; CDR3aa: CASSVAIGLAGGDTQYF
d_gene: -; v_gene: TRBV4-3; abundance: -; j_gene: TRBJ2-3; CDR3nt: TGCGCCAGCAGCCAAGATCAAGGAAGGAGTACAGATACGCAGTATTTT; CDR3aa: CASSQDQGRSTDTQYF
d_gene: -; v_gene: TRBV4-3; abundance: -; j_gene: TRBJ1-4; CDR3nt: TGCGCCAGCAGCCAGAGGCAGGTCCAGCAAGGAAAACTGTTTTTT; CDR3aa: CASSQRQVQQGKLFF
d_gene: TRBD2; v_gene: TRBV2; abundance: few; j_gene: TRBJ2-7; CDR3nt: TGTGCCCGGACTAGCGGGTCCTCCTACGAGCAGTACTTC; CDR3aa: CARTSGSSYEQYF
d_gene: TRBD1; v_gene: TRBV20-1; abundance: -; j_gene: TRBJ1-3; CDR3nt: TGCAGTGCTACTTATACGACAGGGAGCTCTGGAAACACCATATATTTT; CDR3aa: CSATYTTGSSGNTIYF
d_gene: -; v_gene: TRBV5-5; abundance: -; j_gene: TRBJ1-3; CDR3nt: TGTGCCAGCAGCTTGTGGGGAGCCTCTGGAAACACCATATATTTT; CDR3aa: CASSLWGASGNTIYF
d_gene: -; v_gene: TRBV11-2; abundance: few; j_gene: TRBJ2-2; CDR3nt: TGTGCCAGCAGCTTTAGACAGTTATCCACCGGGGAGCTGTTTTTT; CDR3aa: CASSFRQLSTGELFF
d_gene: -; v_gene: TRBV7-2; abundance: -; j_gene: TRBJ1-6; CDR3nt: TGTGCCAGCAGCTCATACAGGGATGTTGGATCACCCCTCCACTTT; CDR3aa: CASSSYRDVGSPLHF
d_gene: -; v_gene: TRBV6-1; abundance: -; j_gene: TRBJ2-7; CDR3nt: TGTGCCAGCATCCAACAGGTCCGTACCTACGAGCAGTACTTC; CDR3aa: CASIQQVRTYEQYF
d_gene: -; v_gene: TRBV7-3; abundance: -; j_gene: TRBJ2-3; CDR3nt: TGTGCCAGCAGCTCATCGCCCGCGTGGGATACGCAGTATTTT; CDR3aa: CASSSSPAWDTQYF
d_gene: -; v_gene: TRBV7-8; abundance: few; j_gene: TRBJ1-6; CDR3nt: TGTGCCAGCAGCTTACAGAAGGTTAATTCACCCCTCCACTTT; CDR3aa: CASSLQKVNSPLHF
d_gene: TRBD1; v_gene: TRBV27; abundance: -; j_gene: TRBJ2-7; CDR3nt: TGTGCCAGCGCCGGGACAGGTAAATACGAGCAGTACTTC; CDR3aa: CASAGTGKYEQYF
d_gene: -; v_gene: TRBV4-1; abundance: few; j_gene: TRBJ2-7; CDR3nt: TGCGCCAGCAGCCAAGTCCCCGGAAACGAGCAGTACTTC; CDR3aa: CASSQVPGNEQYF
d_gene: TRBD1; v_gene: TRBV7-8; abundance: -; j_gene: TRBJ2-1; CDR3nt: TGTGCCAGCAGCTTAGACAGGGGGAGTGACTCCTACAATGAGCAGTTCTTC; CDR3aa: CASSLDRGSDSYNEQFF
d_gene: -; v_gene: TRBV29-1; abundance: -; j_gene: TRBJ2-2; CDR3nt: TGCAGCGTTGAATGGGGGGAAACCGGGGAGCTGTTTTTT; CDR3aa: CSVEWGETGELFF
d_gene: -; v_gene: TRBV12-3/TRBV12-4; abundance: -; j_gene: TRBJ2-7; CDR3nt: TGCGCCAGCAGCCCTGGAACCCGCTACGAGCAGTACTTC; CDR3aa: CASSPGTRYEQYF
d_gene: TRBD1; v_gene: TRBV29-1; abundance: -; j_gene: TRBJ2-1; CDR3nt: TGCAGCGCCTCCAGGGGGGAGCAGTTCTTC; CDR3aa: CSASRGEQFF
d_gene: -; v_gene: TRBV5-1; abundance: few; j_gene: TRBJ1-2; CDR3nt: TGCGCCAGCAGCTTGGATGGCTGTGGCTACACCTTC; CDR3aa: CASSLDGCGYTF
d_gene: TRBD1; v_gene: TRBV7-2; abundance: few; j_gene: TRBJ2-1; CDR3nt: TGTGCCAGCAGCGCCCAACTTATTTGGGACAGGAGCAATGAGCAGTTCTTC; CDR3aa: CASSAQLIWDRSNEQFF
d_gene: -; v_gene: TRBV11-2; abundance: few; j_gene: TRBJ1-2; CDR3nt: TGTGCCAGCAGCTCCCGACAGCCCAACTATGGCTACACCTTC; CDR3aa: CASSSRQPNYGYTF
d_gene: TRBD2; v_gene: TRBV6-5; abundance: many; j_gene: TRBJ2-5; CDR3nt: TGTGCCAGCAGTTACGGTATCAGCGGGGGGTCTCAAGAGACCCAGTACTTC; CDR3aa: CASSYGISGGSQETQYF
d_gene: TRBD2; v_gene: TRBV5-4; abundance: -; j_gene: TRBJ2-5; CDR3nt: TGTGCCAGCAGACCGGGACTAGCGGGGGCGGTGGGAGAGACCCAGTACTTC; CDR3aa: CASRPGLAGAVGETQYF
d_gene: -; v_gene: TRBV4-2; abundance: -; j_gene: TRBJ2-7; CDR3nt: TGTGCCAGCAGCCAAGACAATGAGAACGAGCAGTACTTC; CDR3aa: CASSQDNENEQYF
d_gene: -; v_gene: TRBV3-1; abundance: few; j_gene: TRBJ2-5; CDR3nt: TGTGCCAGCAGCCAAAGTTCCGGGTCCCAGTACTTC; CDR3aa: CASSQSSGSQYF
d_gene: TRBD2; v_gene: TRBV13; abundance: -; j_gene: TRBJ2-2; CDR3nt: TGTGCCAGCAGCTTTAGCGGGGGGGGCACCGGGGAGCTGTTTTTT; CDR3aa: CASSFSGGGTGELFF
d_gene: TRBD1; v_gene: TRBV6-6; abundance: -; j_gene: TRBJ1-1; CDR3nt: TGTGCCAGCACGATCGACAGGGGAAGCACTGAAGCTTTCTTT; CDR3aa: CASTIDRGSTEAFF
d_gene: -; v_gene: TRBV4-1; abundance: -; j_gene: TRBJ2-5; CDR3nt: TGCGCCAGCAGCGTCCCGGGGATAGAGACCCAGTACTTC; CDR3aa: CASSVPGIETQYF
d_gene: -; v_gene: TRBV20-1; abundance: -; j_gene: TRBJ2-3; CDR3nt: TGCAGTGCGGCAGGGAAAACAGATACGCAGTATTTT; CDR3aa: CSAAGKTDTQYF
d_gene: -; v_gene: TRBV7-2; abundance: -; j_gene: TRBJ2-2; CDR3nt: TGTGCCAGCAGCTTAGTTTGGATTAGTCGGGGCACCGGGGAGCTGTTTTTT; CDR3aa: CASSLVWISRGTGELFF